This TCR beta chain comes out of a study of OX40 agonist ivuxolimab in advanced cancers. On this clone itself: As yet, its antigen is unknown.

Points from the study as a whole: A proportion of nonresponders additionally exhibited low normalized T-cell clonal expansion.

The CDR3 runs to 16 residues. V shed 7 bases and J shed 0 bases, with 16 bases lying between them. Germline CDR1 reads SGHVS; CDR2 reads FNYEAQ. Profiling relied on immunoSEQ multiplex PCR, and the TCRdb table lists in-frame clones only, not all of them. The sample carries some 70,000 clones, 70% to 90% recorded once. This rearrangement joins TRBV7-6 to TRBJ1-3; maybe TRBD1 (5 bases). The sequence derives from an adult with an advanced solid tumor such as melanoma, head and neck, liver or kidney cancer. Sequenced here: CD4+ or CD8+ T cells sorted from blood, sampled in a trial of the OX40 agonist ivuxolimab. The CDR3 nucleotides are TGTGCCAGCATTCCGGGGGGGAGGATCTCTGGAAACACCATATATTTT. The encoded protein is CASIPGGRISGNTIYF.